The source of this T cell receptor (beta chain) is a study of shared clonotypes between healthy human individuals. About this clone itself: Its antigen is still unknown.

Notes on the study in general: Genetic and exposure-history diversity was limited by the small donor number.

Sequencing used immunoSEQ multiplex PCR; TCRdb keeps in-frame clones, though not all of them. The table has more than 2 million clones, 85% to 95% seen once; the top ten hold 0.1% to 0.15%. This CDR3 spans 15 amino acids. Germline V lookup: CDR1 SGHNT, CDR2 YYREEE (reference sequence). Trimming took 4 bases from V and 2 from J, leaving 15 bases between them. The TCR was taken from a man aged 18-30 years in good health. This sequence joins TRBV5-4 and TRBJ2-5; D not certain. The source material was naive CD4+ T cells sorted from blood. Stated subset: CD45RA+ positively selected. CDR3 DNA sequence: TGTGCCAGCAGCCTGGACCTGACTCTACAAGAGACCCAGTACTTC. As protein: CASSLDLTLQETQYF.